A selection of T cell receptor beta chains follows, all from one sample in a study of CD8+ T cells in alopecia areata. This table comes from immunoSEQ multiplex PCR, and its TCRdb copy is limited to in-frame clones, with some not included. The sample contains roughly 180,000 clones, more than 60% of which appear only once. The sequences come from CD4+ T cells sorted from blood, collected at week 0. These receptor sequences come from a human donor with alopecia areata. Each CDR3 is given with its conserved first and last residue. The D gene is left open where the match is weak. The listing skips clone size in some rows; elsewhere it reads once, few, many or a size class.

TRBJ2-3 | 15 | TRBV27 | TRBD2 | . | CASSFLAGALDTQYF | TGTGCCAGCAGTTTTCTAGCGGGGGCCCTGGATACGCAGTATTTT
TRBJ2-3 | 13 | TRBV30 | . | . | CAWRPNPTDTQYF | TGTGCCTGGAGACCCAACCCCACAGATACGCAGTATTTT
TRBJ1-1 | 13 | TRBV29-1 | . | . | CSAALTQDTEAFF | TGCAGCGCCGCACTGACCCAGGACACTGAAGCTTTCTTT
TRBJ2-7 | 14 | TRBV7-2 | . | . | CASSLEGFSYEQYF | TGTGCCAGCAGCTTAGAGGGCTTCTCCTACGAGCAGTACTTC
TRBJ1-2 | 12 | TRBV29-1 | . | . | CSVYRRDGGYTF | TGCAGCGTTTACAGACGGGATGGTGGCTACACCTTC
TRBJ1-1 | 14 | TRBV7-2 | . | . | CASSLQELGTEAFF | TGTGCCAGCAGCTTACAGGAACTTGGCACTGAAGCTTTCTTT
TRBJ1-1 | 11 | TRBV30 | TRBD1 | . | CATGGDTEAFF | TGTGCTACAGGGGGGGACACTGAAGCTTTCTTT
TRBJ2-7 | 14 | TRBV7-2 | . | . | CASSLDRPGGEQYF | TGTGCCAGCAGCTTAGACAGGCCCGGGGGCGAGCAGTACTTC
TRBJ1-1 | 13 | TRBV30 | . | . | CAWSKQGSTEAFF | TGTGCCTGGAGCAAACAGGGAAGCACTGAAGCTTTCTTT
TRBJ2-1 | 12 | TRBV2 | . | . | CASRSQGDEQFF | TGTGCCAGCAGGTCTCAGGGCGATGAGCAGTTCTTC
TRBJ2-3 | 14 | TRBV29-1 | TRBD2 | . | CSVPLAGSTDTQYF | TGCAGCGTGCCACTAGCGGGAAGCACAGATACGCAGTATTTT
TRBJ1-5 | 14 | TRBV9 | . | . | CASSVGVSNQPQHF | TGTGCCAGCAGCGTAGGTGTGAGCAATCAGCCCCAGCATTTT
TRBJ2-7 | 14 | TRBV5-1 | . | . | CASSLTRPPGEQYF | TGCGCCAGCAGCTTGACCAGGCCCCCGGGCGAGCAGTACTTC
TRBJ1-6 | 14 | TRBV19 | TRBD1 | . | CASRQTGRDSPLHF | TGTGCCAGTAGGCAGACAGGGAGGGATTCACCCCTCCACTTT
TRBJ2-3 | 15 | TRBV5-1 | . | few | CASSLRGLEVDTQYF | TGCGCCAGCAGCTTACGTGGACTCGAGGTAGATACGCAGTATTTT
TRBJ1-4 | 15 | TRBV15 | . | . | CATREGTGNNEKLFF | TGTGCCACCAGGGAGGGGACGGGGAATAATGAAAAACTGTTTTTT
TRBJ2-7 | 12 | TRBV6-5 | . | few | CASRREAGEQYF | TGTGCCAGCAGAAGGGAGGCCGGCGAGCAGTACTTC
TRBJ1-5 | 13 | TRBV6-5 | . | . | CASSYSSQSPQHF | TGTGCCAGCAGTTACTCGTCTCAATCTCCCCAGCATTTT
TRBJ2-7 | 15 | TRBV6-1 | TRBD1 | . | CASSGRGQGDREQYF | TGTGCCAGCAGTGGTCGGGGACAGGGGGATCGCGAGCAGTACTTC
TRBJ1-1 | 13 | TRBV7-3 | . | few | CASRMDMNTEAFF | TGTGCCAGCAGAATGGACATGAACACTGAAGCTTTCTTT
TRBJ1-2 | 16 | TRBV29-1 | TRBD1 | . | CSVVVGQGAVLSGYTF | TGCAGCGTTGTGGTCGGACAGGGAGCCGTATTGAGTGGCTACACCTTC
TRBJ2-3 | 12 | TRBV30 | . | . | CAWSVPRDTQYF | TGTGCCTGGAGTGTCCCACGGGATACGCAGTATTTT
TRBJ1-3 | 10 | TRBV7-3 | . | few | CASSLRGLHF | TGTGCCAGCAGCTTAAGGGGGTTACATTTT
TRBJ1-1 | 15 | TRBV14 | . | . | CASSQVRLGYTEAFF | TGTGCCAGCAGCCAAGTAAGGCTGGGGTACACTGAAGCTTTCTTT
TRBJ1-1 | 15 | TRBV9 | . | . | CASSPVGGTNTEAFF | TGTGCCAGCAGCCCAGTGGGGGGGACGAACACTGAAGCTTTCTTT
TRBJ2-3 | 15 | TRBV5-1 | . | . | CASSFDRPSTDTQYF | TGCGCCAGCAGCTTTGACAGGCCTAGCACAGATACGCAGTATTTT
TRBJ1-5 | 15 | TRBV4-3 | TRBD1 | . | CASSPGTGLNQPQHF | TGCGCCAGCAGCCCGGGGACAGGCCTCAATCAGCCCCAGCATTTT
TRBJ2-7 | 15 | TRBV11-1 | . | . | CASSSGGTASYEQYF | TGTGCCAGCAGCTCCGGCGGGACAGCTTCCTACGAGCAGTACTTC